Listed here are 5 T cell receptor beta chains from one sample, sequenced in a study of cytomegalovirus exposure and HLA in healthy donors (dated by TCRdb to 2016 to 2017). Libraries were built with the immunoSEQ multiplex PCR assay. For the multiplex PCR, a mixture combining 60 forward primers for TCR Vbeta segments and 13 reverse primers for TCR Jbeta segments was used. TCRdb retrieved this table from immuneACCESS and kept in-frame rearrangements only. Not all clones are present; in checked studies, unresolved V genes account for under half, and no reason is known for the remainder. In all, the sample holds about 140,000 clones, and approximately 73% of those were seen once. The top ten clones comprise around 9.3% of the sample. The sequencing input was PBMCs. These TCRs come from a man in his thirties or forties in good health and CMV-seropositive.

CDR3 region: CASSKGLAGGEETQYF. CDR3 in DNA: TGTGCCAGCAGTAAGGGGCTAGCGGGAGGAGAAGAGACCCAGTACTTC. The rearrangement links TRBV6-6 to TRBJ2-5; 11 nucleotides align to TRBD2. There are 16 residues in the CDR3. J lost 3 bases, V lost 5 bases, and 8 bases had no gene match. Germline values: CDR1 MNHNY, CDR2 SVGAGI (reference sequence).

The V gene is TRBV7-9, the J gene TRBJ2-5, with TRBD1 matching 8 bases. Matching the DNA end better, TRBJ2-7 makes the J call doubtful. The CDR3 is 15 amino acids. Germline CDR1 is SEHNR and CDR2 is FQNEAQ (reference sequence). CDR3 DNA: TGTGCCAGCAGCCCAGCGACAGGGGCCTCCTACGAGCAGTACTTC. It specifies CASSPATGASYEQYF.

The DNA for the CDR3 is TGTGCCAGCCGTCGACTAGCGCGATTCAATGAGCAGTTCTTC. Translated: CASRRLARFNEQFF. This rearrangement joins TRBV6-5 to TRBJ2-1, with 8 bases that match TRBD2. Per the germline V gene, CDR1 is MNHEY and CDR2 is SVGAGI. This CDR3 is 14 amino acids long. After removal of 8 bases from V and 6 bases from J, the junction contained 9 bases not matched to a gene.

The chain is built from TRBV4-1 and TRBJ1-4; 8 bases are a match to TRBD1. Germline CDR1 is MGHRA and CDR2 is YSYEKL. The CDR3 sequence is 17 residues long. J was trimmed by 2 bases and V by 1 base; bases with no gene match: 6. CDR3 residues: CASSQVATGATNEKLFF. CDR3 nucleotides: TGCGCCAGCAGCCAAGTGGCGACAGGGGCCACTAATGAAAAACTGTTTTTT.

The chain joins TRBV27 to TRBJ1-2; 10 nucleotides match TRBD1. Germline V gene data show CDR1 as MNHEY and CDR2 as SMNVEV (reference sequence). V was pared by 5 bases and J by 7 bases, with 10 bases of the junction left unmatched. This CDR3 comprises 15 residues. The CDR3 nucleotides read TGTGCCAGCAGTACCCATCCCGGGACAGGGGCTGGCTACACCTTC. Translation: CASSTHPGTGAGYTF.